The rows below give T cell receptor beta chains drawn from one sample of a study of CD8+ T cells in alopecia areata. Some clones are missing from TCRdb's copy, which holds only in-frame ones; the method was immunoSEQ multiplex PCR. The table includes roughly 150,000 clones, less than 65% detected once. Sequenced material: CD8+ T cells sorted from blood, taken at week 0. These receptor sequences come from a human donor with alopecia areata. The CDR3 runs from the conserved cysteine through the conserved F or W. The D gene is left open where the match is weak. Expanded clones get a size class; other rows say once, few or many, or leave the size out.

CDR3aa: CSVLIGTQNTEAFF
CDR3nt: TGCAGCGTTCTAATTGGGACACAGAACACTGAAGCTTTCTTT
d_gene: .
abundance: .
v_gene: TRBV29-1
j_gene: TRBJ1-1

CDR3aa: CASSFGKGSEQYF
CDR3nt: TGTGCCAGCAGCTTCGGTAAGGGTAGCGAGCAGTACTTC
d_gene: .
abundance: .
v_gene: TRBV13
j_gene: TRBJ2-7

CDR3aa: CASSLEGWDYGYTF
CDR3nt: TGTGCCAGCAGCTTGGAGGGGTGGGACTATGGCTACACCTTC
d_gene: .
abundance: few
v_gene: TRBV5-6
j_gene: TRBJ1-2

CDR3aa: CASSMTGTGPIQYF
CDR3nt: TGTGCCAGCAGCATGACCGGGACAGGGCCCATTCAGTACTTC
d_gene: TRBD1
abundance: few
v_gene: TRBV7-9
j_gene: TRBJ2-4

CDR3aa: CASSLRPPVAYQETQYF
CDR3nt: TGTGCCAGTAGTCTACGACCCCCAGTGGCGTACCAAGAGACCCAGTACTTC
d_gene: .
abundance: once
v_gene: TRBV19
j_gene: TRBJ2-5

CDR3aa: CAWLGVTGELFF
CDR3nt: TGTGCCTGGTTGGGAGTCACCGGGGAGCTGTTTTTT
d_gene: .
abundance: .
v_gene: TRBV30
j_gene: TRBJ2-2

CDR3aa: CASSRRGGGNQTQYF
CDR3nt: TGTGCCAGCAGCCGACGGGGCGGGGGGAATCAGACCCAGTACTTC
d_gene: TRBD2
abundance: few
v_gene: TRBV11-2
j_gene: TRBJ2-5

CDR3aa: CASSLGAGAGREAFF
CDR3nt: TGTGCCAGCAGCTTAGGAGCAGGTGCTGGGCGTGAAGCTTTCTTT
d_gene: .
abundance: few
v_gene: TRBV7-6
j_gene: TRBJ1-1

CDR3aa: CASSEGTYNEQFF
CDR3nt: TGTGCCAGCAGTGAAGGGACTTACAATGAGCAGTTCTTC
d_gene: .
abundance: .
v_gene: TRBV2
j_gene: TRBJ2-1

CDR3aa: CSVVATDNEQFF
CDR3nt: TGCAGCGTTGTAGCGACGGACAATGAGCAGTTCTTC
d_gene: .
abundance: few
v_gene: TRBV29-1
j_gene: TRBJ2-1

CDR3aa: CASSETTDGTAEAFF
CDR3nt: TGTGCCAGCAGTGAAACGACGGACGGAACGGCTGAAGCTTTCTTT
d_gene: .
abundance: .
v_gene: TRBV2
j_gene: TRBJ1-1

CDR3aa: CASIKQTGIFSYEQYF
CDR3nt: TGTGCCAGCATAAAGCAGACAGGGATATTCTCCTACGAGCAGTACTTC
d_gene: TRBD1
abundance: few
v_gene: TRBV25-1
j_gene: TRBJ2-7